These 21 T cell receptor beta chains originate from one sample sequenced in a study of beta chain features in type 1 diabetes (dated by TCRdb to the late 2010s). Libraries were made using the immunoSEQ multiplex PCR assay. The entire isolated RNA was reverse transcribed using the High Capacity cDNA Reverse Transcription Kit, and thus expressed TCRB transcripts were sequenced. Imported from immuneACCESS, the table was reduced by TCRdb to in-frame sequences with V and J called. These copies leave out some clones; in studies compared against another copy, an unresolved V gene accounts for under half, and the cause of the remainder is not known. The sample table shows 150,000 to 180,000 clones, and 7.5% to 10% are seen once. 0.5% to 0.65% of the sample belongs to the ten largest clones. The sequenced sample was central memory CD4+ T cells from blood. These TCRs come from a man in his late teens or twenties in good health.

The chain uses TRBV28 and TRBJ1-1; TRBD1 might be the D (5 bases). This CDR3 spans 10 amino acids. V lost 5 bases to trimming and J lost 10 bases, with 8 bases between them. CDR1 and CDR2 from the germline V gene are MDHEN and SYDVKM. The CDR3 spells CASSDRGAFF. The CDR3 DNA sequence: TGTGCCAGCAGTGACAGAGGAGCTTTCTTT.

The chain employs TRBV29-1 and TRBJ1-5, with 9 bases identical to TRBD1. The V segment lost 5 bases and the J segment 8 bases; nucleotides outside the gene matches: 7. The CDR3 spans 13 residues. The germline V gene encodes CDR1 SQVTM and CDR2 ANQGSEA. CDR3 in amino acids: CSVTGGRSEPQHF. In nucleotides, the CDR3 is TGCAGCGTTACAGGGGGCCGCTCTGAGCCCCAGCATTTT.

This clone occurred many times. The chain uses TRBV7-9 and TRBJ2-5; D remains ambiguous. Germline-derived CDR1 and CDR2 are SEHNR and FQNEAQ (reference sequence). The CDR3 runs 14 residues. V lost 4 bases and J 5 bases, leaving 14 bases between the germline ends. The CDR3 region has the DNA TGTGCCAGCAGCTCCCGGAGCCGCCTGGAGACCCAGTACTTC. This translates into CASSSRSRLETQYF.

V and J are TRBV9 and TRBJ1-1; no definite D call. Trimming pared 0 bases from V and 0 bases from J, leaving 6 bases between. Germline V gene sequence: CDR1 SGDLS, CDR2 YYNGEE. CDR3 size: 14 residues. CDR3 loop: CASSVDSLNTEAFF. CDR3 coding DNA: TGTGCCAGCAGCGTAGACTCCTTGAACACTGAAGCTTTCTTT.

There are many counts of this clone. The rearrangement joins TRBV9 to TRBJ2-7, with TRBD1 as a possible D gene (6 bases). Germline V gene data show CDR1 as SGDLS and CDR2 as YYNGEE. Trimming removed 1 base from V and 4 bases from J, with 12 bases in between. This CDR3 comprises 14 residues. The CDR3 DNA reads TGTGCCAGCAGCGTAAGGCCAGGGGCGTACGAGCAGTACTTC. Amino acids: CASSVRPGAYEQYF.

This clone was seen only a few times. The V call is TRBV7-2, the J call TRBJ2-7; 9 nucleotides align to TRBD2. From germline, CDR1 is SGHTA and CDR2 FQGNSA. CDR3 length: 16 residues. The J segment lost 2 bases and the V segment lost 5 bases, leaving 10 bases of the junction unmatched. CDR3 in amino acids: CASSPSRLAAAYEQYF. For the CDR3, the DNA is TGTGCCAGCAGCCCTTCCCGACTAGCGGCCGCCTACGAGCAGTACTTC.

The CDR3 region has the DNA TGTGCCAGCAGTTGGGACAGGGAATACGAGCAGTACTTC. This gives the protein CASSWDREYEQYF. This chain links TRBV6-5 with TRBJ2-7, with 9 bases fitting TRBD1. The CDR3 extends over 13 amino acids. V trimming: 4 bases; J trimming: 4 bases; junction bases outside the gene matches: 2. Germline V gene sequence: CDR1 MNHEY, CDR2 SVGAGI.

A single count supports this clone. The chain has TRBV4-1 and TRBJ2-1; D might be TRBD2 (6 bases). The CDR3 is 17 amino acids. CDR1 and CDR2 from the germline V gene are MGHRA and YSYEKL. Trimming took off 1 base at V and 2 bases at J, with 15 bases between the two ends. The CDR3 bases are TGCGCCAGCAGCCAAGGGAGGGTACGCGGAACCTACAATGAGCAGTTCTTC. Protein: CASSQGRVRGTYNEQFF.

This clone appeared a few times. This chain joins TRBV5-4 and TRBJ2-5; perhaps TRBD1 as D (7 bases). The ends were cut back, 0 bases at V and 5 bases at J, with 11 bases in the middle. In germline, CDR1 is SGHNT, CDR2 YYREEE (reference sequence). This CDR3 comprises 14 residues. Written as DNA, the CDR3 is TGTGCCAGCAGCTTGGCCAGGGGGGTGGAGACCCAGTACTTC. This translates into CASSLARGVETQYF.

This clone has more than one count but fewer than ten. This rearrangement joins TRBV28 to TRBJ2-7, with 10 positions matching TRBD2. Germline trimming cut 6 bases from V and 0 bases from J; bases unmatched to any gene: 2. Germline CDR1 is MDHEN and CDR2 is SYDVKM. The CDR3 is 14 amino acids. Here the CDR3 DNA reads TGTGCCAGCAGATCTAGCGGGAGCTCCTACGAGCAGTACTTC. It codes for CASRSSGSSYEQYF.

The gene calls are TRBV5-1 and TRBJ2-7, with TRBD2 as a possible D gene (6 bases). V lost 6 bases to trimming and J lost 5 bases, with 15 bases between them. Germline V gives CDR1 SGHRS, CDR2 YFSETQ. The CDR3 has 13 residues. The CDR3: CASTGTGPNEQYF. CDR3 coding DNA: TGCGCCAGCACCGGGACTGGTCCCAACGAGCAGTACTTC.

This clone was detected a few times. The chain recombines TRBV7-2 with TRBJ2-7; D might be TRBD2 (7 bases). V was clipped by 8 bases and J by 3 bases, with 17 bases between them. This CDR3 is built from 14 residues. The V gene's germline CDR1 is SGHTA and CDR2 FQGNSA. The CDR3 DNA reads TGTGCCAGCGGGGGGGCCGGGCCGCACTACGAGCAGTACTTC. Translated: CASGGAGPHYEQYF.

This clone was found a few times. The chain joins TRBV7-9 to TRBJ1-5; D is unresolved. Trimming stripped 8 bases from V and 2 bases from J, with 10 bases between. CDR3 size: 13 residues. The germline CDR1 and CDR2 sequences are SEHNR and FQNEAQ (reference sequence). CDR3 amino acids: CASGGPGNQPQHF. In DNA, the CDR3 is TGTGCCAGCGGCGGTCCGGGCAATCAGCCCCAGCATTTT.

As DNA, the CDR3 is TGTGCCAGCAGCTTGGTGGGGCGCGTCTACGAGCAGTTCTTC. Amino acid sequence: CASSLVGRVYEQFF. The chain has TRBV5-4 and TRBJ2-1; maybe TRBD1 (5 bases). Trimming stripped 0 bases from V and 10 bases from J, with 14 bases between. The germline V gene has CDR1 SGHNT and CDR2 YYREEE (reference sequence). This CDR3 spans 14 amino acids.

This sequence joins TRBV19 and TRBJ1-1; D ambiguous. The V end lost 6 bases, the J end lost 1 base, and 9 bases lay between the germline ends. The length of the CDR3 is 13 residues. CDR1 and CDR2 (germline): LNHDA, SQIVND (reference sequence). CDR3 amino acids: CASSLTWNTEAFF. Written as DNA, the CDR3 is TGTGCCAGTAGCCTTACATGGAACACTGAAGCTTTCTTT.

With regard to this clone: A read error may produce the germline difference seen at one junction end. The chain couples TRBV7-7 to TRBJ2-5, with D perhaps TRBD2 (5 bases). The CDR3 extends over 14 amino acids. Germline V gene sequence: CDR1 SSHAT, CDR2 FNYEAQ (reference sequence). CDR3 coding DNA: TGTGCTAGCAGCTCCGATCTTAGAGGGGAGACCCAGTACTTC. It encodes CASSSDLRGETQYF.

This clone showed up just a few times. J is TRBJ2-1 and V is TRBV4-3, with a tentative D call TRBD1 (5 bases). The CDR3 covers 14 residues. CDR1 is LGHNA and CDR2 is YSLEER in the germline V gene. Trimming left V 3 bases short and J 7 bases short, with 13 bases between. The DNA of the CDR3 is TGCGCCAGCAGCCACGGACAATTTCGAAATGAGCAGTTCTTC. It is translated as CASSHGQFRNEQFF.

The genes are TRBV7-8 and TRBJ2-7; D is possibly TRBD1 (5 bases). Germline V CDR1 and CDR2: SGHVS, FQNEAQ. Between the trimmed V and J ends, which lost 5 bases and 2 bases, there was a span of 13 bases. This CDR3 comprises 14 residues. CDR3 sequence reads: CASSIWTQTYEQYF. The CDR3, as DNA: TGTGCCAGCAGCATATGGACACAAACCTACGAGCAGTACTTC.

The chain uses TRBV5-4 and TRBJ2-7, with TRBD1 identical over 8 bases. The V gene's germline CDR1 is SGHNT and CDR2 YYREEE (reference sequence). Trimming removed 1 base from V and 1 base from J; junction bases left unmatched: 1. CDR3 length equals 14 residues. This CDR3 is CASSLRTGSYEQYF. CDR3 DNA sequence: TGTGCCAGCAGCTTGAGGACAGGGTCCTACGAGCAGTACTTC.

The chain is built from TRBV4-3 and TRBJ1-4, with D tentatively TRBD1 (6 bases). The V and J ends lost 4 bases and 7 bases respectively, with 19 bases between them. Per the germline V gene, CDR1 is LGHNA and CDR2 is YSLEER. CDR3 size: 16 residues. CDR3 loop: CASSRATGGALEKLFF. The CDR3 coding sequence is TGCGCCAGCAGCCGAGCGACGGGGGGGGCGCTTGAAAAACTGTTTTTT.

The sample holds a few counts of this clone. This chain connects TRBV6-1 to TRBJ2-1, with 11 nucleotides matching TRBD2. The CDR3 sequence is 15 residues long. V shed 4 bases, J shed 3 bases, and the junction held 2 bases outside the gene matches. In germline, CDR1 is MNHNS, CDR2 SASEGT. Here the CDR3 reads CASSAGTSGYNEQFF. The DNA for the CDR3 is TGTGCCAGCAGTGCCGGGACTAGCGGCTACAATGAGCAGTTCTTC.